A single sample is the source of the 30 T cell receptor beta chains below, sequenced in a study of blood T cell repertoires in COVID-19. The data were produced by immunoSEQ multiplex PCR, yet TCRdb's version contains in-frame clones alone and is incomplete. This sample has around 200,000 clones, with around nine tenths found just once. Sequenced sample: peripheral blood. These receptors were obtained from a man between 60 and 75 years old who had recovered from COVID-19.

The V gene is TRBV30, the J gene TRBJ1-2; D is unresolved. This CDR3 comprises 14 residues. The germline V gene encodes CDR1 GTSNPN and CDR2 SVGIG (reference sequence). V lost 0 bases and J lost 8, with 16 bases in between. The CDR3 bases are TGTGCCTGGAGTGTACGGGGAGGGAAAGAAGGCTACACCTTC. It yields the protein CAWSVRGGKEGYTF.

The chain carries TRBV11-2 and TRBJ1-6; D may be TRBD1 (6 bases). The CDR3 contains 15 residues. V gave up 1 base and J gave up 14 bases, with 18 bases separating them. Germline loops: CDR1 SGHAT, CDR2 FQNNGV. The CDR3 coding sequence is TGTGCCAGCAGCTTAGGAAGGGGGACGGATGCAGCCCTCCACTTT. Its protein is CASSLGRGTDAALHF. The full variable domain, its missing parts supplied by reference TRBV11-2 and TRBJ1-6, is EAGVAQSPRYKIIEKRQSVAFWCNPISGHATLYWYQQILGQGPKLLIQFQNNGVVDDSQLPKDRFSAERLKGVDSTLKIQPAKLEDSAVYLCASSLGRGTDAALHFGNGTRLTVT.

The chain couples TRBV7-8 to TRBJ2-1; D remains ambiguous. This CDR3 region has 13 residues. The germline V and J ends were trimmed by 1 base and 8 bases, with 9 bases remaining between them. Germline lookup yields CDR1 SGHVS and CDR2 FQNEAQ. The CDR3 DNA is TGTGCCAGCAGCTTAGTGCGGAGTGATGAGCAGTTCTTC. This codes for CASSLVRSDEQFF. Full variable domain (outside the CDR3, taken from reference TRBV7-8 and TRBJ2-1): GAGVSQSPRYKVAKRGQDVALRCDPISGHVSLFWYQQALGQGPEFLTYFQNEAQLDKSGLPSDRFFAERPEGSVSTLKIQRTQQEDSAVYLCASSLVRSDEQFFGPGTRLTVL.

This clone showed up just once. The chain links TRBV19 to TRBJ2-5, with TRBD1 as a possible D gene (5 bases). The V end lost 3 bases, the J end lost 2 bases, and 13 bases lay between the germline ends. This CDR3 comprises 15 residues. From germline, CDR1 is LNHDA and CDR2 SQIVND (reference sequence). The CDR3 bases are TGTGCCAGTAGTATGTGGGGCAGAGAACAAGAGACCCAGTACTTC. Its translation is CASSMWGREQETQYF.

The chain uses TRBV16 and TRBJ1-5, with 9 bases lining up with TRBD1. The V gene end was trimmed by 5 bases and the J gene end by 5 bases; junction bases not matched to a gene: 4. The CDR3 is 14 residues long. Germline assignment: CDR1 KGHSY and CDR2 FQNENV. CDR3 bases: TGTGCCAGCAGCACCCGGGACAGGGATCAGCCCCAGCATTTT. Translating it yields CASSTRDRDQPQHF.

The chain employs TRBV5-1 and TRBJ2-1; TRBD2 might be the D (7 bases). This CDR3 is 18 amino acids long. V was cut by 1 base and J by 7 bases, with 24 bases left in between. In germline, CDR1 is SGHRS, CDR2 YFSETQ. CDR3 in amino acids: CASSLQGTAGTIKNEQFF. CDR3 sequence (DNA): TGCGCCAGCAGCTTGCAGGGGACGGCCGGGACTATAAAGAATGAGCAGTTCTTC.

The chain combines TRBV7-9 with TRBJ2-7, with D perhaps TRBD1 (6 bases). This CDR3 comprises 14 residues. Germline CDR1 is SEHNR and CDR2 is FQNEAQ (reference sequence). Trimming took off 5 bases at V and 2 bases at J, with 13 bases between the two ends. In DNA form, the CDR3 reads TGTGCCAGCAGCCCCTCTGGACAGCCCTACGAGCAGTACTTC. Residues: CASSPSGQPYEQYF.

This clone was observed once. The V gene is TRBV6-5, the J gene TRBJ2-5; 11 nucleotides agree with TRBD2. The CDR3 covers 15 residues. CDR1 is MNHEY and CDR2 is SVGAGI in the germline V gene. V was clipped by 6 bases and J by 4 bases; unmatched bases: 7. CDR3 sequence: CASSRGLAGGETQYF. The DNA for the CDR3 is TGTGCCAGCAGCCGTGGCCTAGCGGGAGGAGAGACCCAGTACTTC.

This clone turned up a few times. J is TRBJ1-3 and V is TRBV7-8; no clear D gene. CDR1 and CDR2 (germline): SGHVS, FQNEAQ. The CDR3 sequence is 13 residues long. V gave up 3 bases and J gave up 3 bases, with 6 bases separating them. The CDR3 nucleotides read TGTGCCAGCAGCTTCTTAGATGGAAACACCATATATTTT. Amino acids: CASSFLDGNTIYF.

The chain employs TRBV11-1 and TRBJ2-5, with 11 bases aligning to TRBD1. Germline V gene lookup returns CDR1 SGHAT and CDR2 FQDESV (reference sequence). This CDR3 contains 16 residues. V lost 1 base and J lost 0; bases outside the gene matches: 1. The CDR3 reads CASSLGTGGNQETQYF. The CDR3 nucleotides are TGTGCCAGCAGCTTAGGGACAGGGGGCAACCAAGAGACCCAGTACTTC.

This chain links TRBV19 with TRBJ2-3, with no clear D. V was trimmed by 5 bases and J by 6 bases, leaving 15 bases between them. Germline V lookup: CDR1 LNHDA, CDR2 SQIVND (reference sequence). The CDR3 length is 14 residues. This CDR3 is CASSPGNRIDTQYF. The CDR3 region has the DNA TGTGCCAGTAGTCCAGGAAATCGGATCGATACGCAGTATTTT. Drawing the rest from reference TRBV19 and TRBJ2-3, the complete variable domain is DGGITQSPKYLFRKEGQNVTLSCEQNLNHDAMYWYRQDPGQGLRLIYYSQIVNDFQKGDIAEGYSVSREKKESFPLTVTSAQKNPTAFYLCASSPGNRIDTQYFGPGTRLTVL.

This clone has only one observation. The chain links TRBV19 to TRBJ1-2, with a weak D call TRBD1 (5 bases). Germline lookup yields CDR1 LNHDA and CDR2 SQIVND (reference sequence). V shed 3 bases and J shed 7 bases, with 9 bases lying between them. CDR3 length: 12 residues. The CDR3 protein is CASSMQGLGYTF. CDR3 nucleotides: TGTGCCAGTAGTATGCAGGGCCTTGGCTACACCTTC.

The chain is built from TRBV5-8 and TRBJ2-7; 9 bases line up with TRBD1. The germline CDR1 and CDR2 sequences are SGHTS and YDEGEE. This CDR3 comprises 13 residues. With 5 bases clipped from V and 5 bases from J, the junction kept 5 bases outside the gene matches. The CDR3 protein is CASSSGTGNEQYF. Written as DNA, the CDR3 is TGTGCCAGCAGTTCCGGGACAGGGAACGAGCAGTACTTC.

This CDR3 is CASYRNTEAFF. For the CDR3, the DNA is TGTGCCAGCTACAGAAACACTGAAGCTTTCTTT. The rearrangement uses TRBV27 and TRBJ1-1; D not resolved. V was shortened by 8 bases and J by 2 bases, with 6 bases between the two germline ends. The CDR3 runs 11 residues. Germline V lookup: CDR1 MNHEY, CDR2 SMNVEV (reference sequence).

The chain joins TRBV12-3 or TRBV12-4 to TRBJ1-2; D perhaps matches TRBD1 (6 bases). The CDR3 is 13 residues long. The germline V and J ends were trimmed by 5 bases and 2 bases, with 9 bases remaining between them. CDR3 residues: CASSPTGNYGYTF. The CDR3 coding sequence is TGTGCCAGCAGTCCTACAGGGAACTATGGCTACACCTTC.

The DNA of the CDR3 is TGTGCCACCGCGGACGTAGCGGGAGCATACGAGCAGTACTTC. Amino acid sequence: CATADVAGAYEQYF. V usage is TRBV19 and J usage is TRBJ2-7; 9 nucleotides align to TRBD2. This CDR3 has 14 residues. Unmatched junction bases numbered 11, after V lost 10 bases and J lost 4 bases. Germline V gene lookup returns CDR1 LNHDA and CDR2 SQIVND (reference sequence).

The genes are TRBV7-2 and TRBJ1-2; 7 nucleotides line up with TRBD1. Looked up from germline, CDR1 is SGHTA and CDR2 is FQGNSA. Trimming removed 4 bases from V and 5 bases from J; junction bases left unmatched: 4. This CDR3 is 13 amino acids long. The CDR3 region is CASSSDRQYGYTF. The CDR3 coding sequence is TGTGCCAGCAGCTCGGACAGGCAGTATGGCTACACCTTC. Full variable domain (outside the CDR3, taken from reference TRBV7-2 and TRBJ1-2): GAGVSQSPSNKVTEKGKDVELRCDPISGHTALYWYRQSLGQGLEFLIYFQGNSAPDKSGLPSDRFSAERTGGSVSTLTIQRTQQEDSAVYLCASSSDRQYGYTFGSGTRLTVV.

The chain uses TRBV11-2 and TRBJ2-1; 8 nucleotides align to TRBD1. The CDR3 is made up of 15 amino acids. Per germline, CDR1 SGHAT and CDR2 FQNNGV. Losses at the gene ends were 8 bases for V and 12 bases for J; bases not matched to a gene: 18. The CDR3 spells CASGPAGGRFFAQFF. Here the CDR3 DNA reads TGTGCCAGCGGACCTGCAGGGGGCCGTTTTTTTGCGCAGTTCTTC.

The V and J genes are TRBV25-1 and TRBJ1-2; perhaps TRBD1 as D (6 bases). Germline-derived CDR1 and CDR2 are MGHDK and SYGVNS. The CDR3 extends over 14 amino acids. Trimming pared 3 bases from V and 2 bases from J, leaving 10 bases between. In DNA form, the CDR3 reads TGTGCCAGCAGTGACCCCAGGGGAAACTATGGCTACACCTTC. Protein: CASSDPRGNYGYTF.

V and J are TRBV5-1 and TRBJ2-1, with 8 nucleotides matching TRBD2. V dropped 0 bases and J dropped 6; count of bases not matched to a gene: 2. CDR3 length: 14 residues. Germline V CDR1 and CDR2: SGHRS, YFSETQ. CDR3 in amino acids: CASSLVAGLNEQFF. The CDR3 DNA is TGCGCCAGCAGCTTGGTAGCGGGACTCAATGAGCAGTTCTTC.

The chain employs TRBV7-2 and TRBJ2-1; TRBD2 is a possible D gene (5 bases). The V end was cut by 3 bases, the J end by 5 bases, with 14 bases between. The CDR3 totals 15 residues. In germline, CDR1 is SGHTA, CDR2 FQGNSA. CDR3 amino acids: CASSLGSSSHNEQFF. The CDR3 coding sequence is TGTGCCAGCAGCTTGGGGAGTTCATCCCACAATGAGCAGTTCTTC.

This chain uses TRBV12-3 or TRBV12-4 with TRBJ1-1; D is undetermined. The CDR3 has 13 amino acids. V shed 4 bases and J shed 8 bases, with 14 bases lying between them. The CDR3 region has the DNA TGTGCCAGCAGTTCCATGGGCCCTAAAGAAGCTTTCTTT. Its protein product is CASSSMGPKEAFF.

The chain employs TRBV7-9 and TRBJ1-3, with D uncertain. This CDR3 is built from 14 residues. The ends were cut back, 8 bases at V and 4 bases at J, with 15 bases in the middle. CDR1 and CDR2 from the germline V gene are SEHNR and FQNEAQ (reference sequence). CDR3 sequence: CASRYFAQGNTIYF. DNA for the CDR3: TGTGCCAGCCGATATTTCGCACAAGGAAACACCATATATTTT.

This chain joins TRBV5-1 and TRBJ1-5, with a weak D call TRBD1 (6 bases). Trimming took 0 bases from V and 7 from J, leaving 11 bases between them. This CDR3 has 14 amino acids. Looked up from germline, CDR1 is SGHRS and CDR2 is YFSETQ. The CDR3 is CASSLEPGEQPQHF. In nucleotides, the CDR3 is TGCGCCAGCAGCTTGGAACCAGGGGAACAGCCCCAGCATTTT.

The CDR3 nucleotides are TGTGCCAGCAGCTTCGCGACTAGCGGGTCCTACAATGAGCAGTTCTTC. This gives the protein CASSFATSGSYNEQFF. The rearrangement links TRBV7-3 to TRBJ2-1, with 10 bases matching TRBD2. J gave up 1 base and V 3 bases, and 3 bases lay outside the gene matches. The germline CDR1 and CDR2 sequences are SGHTA and FQGTGA. The CDR3 totals 16 residues.

The CDR3 loop is CASSQENGYNEQFF. In DNA, the CDR3 is TGTGCCAGCAGCCAAGAAAACGGTTACAATGAGCAGTTCTTC. The chain recombines TRBV4-2 with TRBJ2-1; no firm D call. V lost 0 bases and J 4 bases, leaving 7 bases between the germline ends. Germline CDR1 reads LGHNA; CDR2 reads YNFKEQ. The CDR3 length is 14 residues.

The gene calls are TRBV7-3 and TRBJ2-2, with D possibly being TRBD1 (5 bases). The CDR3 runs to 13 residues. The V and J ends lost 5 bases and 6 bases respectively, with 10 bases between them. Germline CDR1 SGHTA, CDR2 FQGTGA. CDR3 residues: CASSSRVSGELFF. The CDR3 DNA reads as TGTGCCAGCAGCAGCAGGGTCTCCGGGGAGCTGTTTTTT.

CDR3 residues: CASRYRGHGYTF. The CDR3 nucleotides are TGTGCCAGCAGGTACAGGGGCCATGGCTACACCTTC. J is TRBJ1-2 and V is TRBV6-5; 7 bases are a match to TRBD1. V gave up 6 bases and J gave up 6 bases; unmatched junction bases: 4. This CDR3 region has 12 residues. Germline values: CDR1 MNHEY, CDR2 SVGAGI.

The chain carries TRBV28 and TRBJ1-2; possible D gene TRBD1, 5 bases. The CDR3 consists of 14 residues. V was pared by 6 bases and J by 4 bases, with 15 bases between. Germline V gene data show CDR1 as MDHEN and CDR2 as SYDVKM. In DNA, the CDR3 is TGTGCCAGCAGGCCAAACAGGAGCGTCTATGGCTACACCTTC. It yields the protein CASRPNRSVYGYTF.

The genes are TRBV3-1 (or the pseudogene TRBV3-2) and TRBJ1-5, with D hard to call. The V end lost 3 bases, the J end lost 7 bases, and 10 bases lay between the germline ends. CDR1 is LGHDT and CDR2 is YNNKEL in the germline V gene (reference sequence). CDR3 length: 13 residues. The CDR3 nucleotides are TGTGCCAGCAGCCAGAGCCAACGCCAGCCCCAGCATTTT. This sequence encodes CASSQSQRQPQHF.